What follows is one T cell receptor beta chain and its context. Assay used: immunoSEQ multiplex PCR; TCRdb lists only in-frame clones, some missing. This sample has around 83,000 clones, with 75% to 95% found just once. This record belongs to a study of T cell changes during pregnancy in multiple sclerosis. Sequencing used CD4+ T cells from peripheral blood mononuclear cells, obtained in the second trimester of pregnancy. The receptor was isolated from a female donor with multiple sclerosis, enrolled in a pregnancy study.

This CDR3 reads CATSTGLAGGSDTQYF. The CDR3 bases are TGTGCCACCAGCACAGGACTAGCGGGGGGATCAGATACGCAGTATTTT. The V and J genes are TRBV15 and TRBJ2-3, with 14 bases fitting TRBD2. Unmatched junction bases numbered 4, after V lost 4 bases and J lost 4 bases. Germline assignment: CDR1 LNHNV and CDR2 YYDKDF (reference sequence). CDR3 length equals 16 residues.